A single sample gave rise to the 3 T cell receptor beta chains below, sequenced in a study of blood T cell repertoires in COVID-19. TCRdb's copy holds only in-frame clones and misses some; the assay was immunoSEQ multiplex PCR. The sample contains about 440,000 clones, around nine tenths of which appear only once. The sample was PBMCs or T cells enriched from blood (not recorded which). The receptors originated from a woman between 18 and 29 years old with acute COVID-19.

The CDR3 region is CASSRRTGKATEAFF. Here the CDR3 DNA reads TGCGCCAGCAGCCGGAGGACAGGGAAGGCCACTGAAGCTTTCTTT. The chain carries TRBV5-1 and TRBJ1-1; TRBD1 agrees at 8 bases. CDR1 SGHRS and CDR2 YFSETQ come from the germline V gene. The CDR3 extends over 15 amino acids. V shed 4 bases, J shed 4 bases, and the junction held 9 bases outside the gene matches.

This chain connects TRBV10-3 to TRBJ2-7; 7 bases line up with TRBD2. V was pared by 0 bases and J by 4 bases, with 9 bases of the junction left unmatched. The CDR3 is 16 amino acids. CDR1 and CDR2 (germline): ENHRY, SYGVKD. CDR3 nucleotides: TGTGCCATCAGTGAGTCGGGAGGGGAGACCGGATACGAGCAGTACTTC. Its protein is CAISESGGETGYEQYF.

This clone showed up just a few times. The rearrangement links TRBV19 to TRBJ1-2, with TRBD1 matching 8 bases. V dropped 1 base and J dropped 8; count of bases not matched to a gene: 3. The CDR3 length is 13 residues. Germline V gives CDR1 LNHDA, CDR2 SQIVND (reference sequence). This CDR3 reads CASSIASGGGYTF. The CDR3 coding sequence is TGTGCCAGTAGTATAGCGTCAGGGGGCGGCTACACCTTC.